This T cell receptor (beta chain) was obtained from a study of T cells in Graves' hyperthyroidism and ophthalmopathy. This clonotype has just a few counts. CDR3 length: 14 amino acids. Trimming pared 7 bases from V and 2 bases from J, leaving 11 bases between. Germline values: CDR1 ENHRY, CDR2 SYGVKD. RNA transcripts provided the source from which TCR beta CDR3 regions were amplified. Carried out on the TCR CDR3, a first-round RT-PCR used the HTBI primer set. TCRdb used MiXCR to reprocess the multiplex PCR reads, holding one entry per CDR3 protein. The top ten clones hold under 15% of a sample with around 600,000 distinct CDR3 sequences, roughly 15% of them seen once.

Sequenced sample: blood. The receptor comes from a woman between 45 and 60 years old with Graves' ophthalmopathy. The chain has TRBV10-3 and TRBJ2-2; unclear D gene. Written as DNA, the CDR3 is TGTGCCATCACACAAACAGCTAACACCGGGGAGCTGTTTTTT. It encodes CAITQTANTGELFF.